Below are 9 T cell receptor beta chains sequenced from a single sample in a study of shared clonotypes between healthy human individuals. TCRdb's table, derived via immunoSEQ multiplex PCR, lists solely in-frame clones and lacks some. The table lists around 980,000 clones, roughly 74% of them singletons. The sample taken for sequencing was memory CD4+ T cells from PBMCs. Stated subset: CD45RA-negative fraction. These receptors came from a man aged 18 to 30 in good health. Some clones in this sample may be carry-over from other donors' samples.

The chain joins TRBV29-1 to TRBJ2-1; 7 bases are a match to TRBD1. Germline V gene lookup returns CDR1 SQVTM and CDR2 ANQGSEA. The CDR3 covers 15 residues. Unmatched junction bases numbered 6, after V lost 3 bases and J lost 1 base. This chain's CDR3 is CSVEGTALSYNEQFF. The CDR3 DNA reads as TGCAGCGTTGAGGGGACAGCCTTATCCTACAATGAGCAGTTCTTC.

The chain employs TRBV2 and TRBJ2-5, with D tentatively TRBD2 (5 bases). The CDR3 is 15 residues long. The germline V gene has CDR1 SNHLY and CDR2 FYNNEI. Trimming cost V 4 bases and J 4 bases, with 16 bases left between them. The CDR3 reads CASSGDSVTRETQYF. Here the CDR3 DNA reads TGTGCCAGCAGTGGCGATAGCGTGACTCGAGAGACCCAGTACTTC.

In its sample, this clone was seen once. The chain recombines TRBV19 with TRBJ1-2, with 9 bases fitting TRBD1. V was clipped by 7 bases and J by 5 bases; unmatched bases: 5. The CDR3 has 13 residues. Germline CDR1 LNHDA, CDR2 SQIVND (reference sequence). The CDR3 loop reads CASTADRGYGYTF. For the CDR3, the DNA is TGTGCCAGTACGGCGGACAGGGGATATGGCTACACCTTC. The full variable domain, in which reference TRBV19 and TRBJ1-2 provide the parts outside the CDR3, is DGGITQSPKYLFRKEGQNVTLSCEQNLNHDAMYWYRQDPGQGLRLIYYSQIVNDFQKGDIAEGYSVSREKKESFPLTVTSAQKNPTAFYLCASTADRGYGYTFGSGTRLTVV.

This clone was counted between two and nine times. Different DNA sequences within this sample yield the same CDR3. The chain has TRBV11-3 and TRBJ2-1, with D perhaps matching TRBD2 (5 bases). V lost 0 bases and J lost 7, with 7 bases in between. The CDR3 runs 13 residues. CDR1 is SGHNT, CDR2 YENEEA, per germline. CDR3 loop: CASSLDRRNEQFF. The CDR3 region has the DNA TGTGCCAGCAGCTTAGATCGGAGGAATGAGCAGTTCTTC.

This sequence joins TRBV25-1 and TRBJ2-4; either TRBD1 or TRBD2 may fit D (5 bases each). Germline lookup yields CDR1 MGHDK and CDR2 SYGVNS. V was cut by 4 bases and J by 5 bases, with 12 bases left in between. CDR3 length equals 14 residues. CDR3: CASSGVGRQNIQYF. CDR3 DNA sequence: TGTGCCAGCAGTGGTGTGGGACGTCAAAACATTCAGTACTTC.

This chain uses TRBV2 with TRBJ1-5; maybe TRBD1 (5 bases). The CDR3 totals 14 residues. Deletions cut 8 bases from V and 6 bases from J, with 17 bases between. The V gene's germline CDR1 is SNHLY and CDR2 FYNNEI. The DNA of the CDR3 is TGTGCCAGCGGGGGGACGAGCGGGGGTCAGCCCCAGCATTTT. Translation gives CASGGTSGGQPQHF.

As DNA, the CDR3 is TGTGCCAGCAGCTTAGCGGTTGGGGGGGCCCCCTACGAGCAGTACTTC. Translation: CASSLAVGGAPYEQYF. The chain is built from TRBV7-2 and TRBJ2-7; TRBD2 might be the D (7 bases). CDR1 and CDR2 (germline): SGHTA, FQGNSA. Trimming took off 0 bases at V and 2 bases at J, with 14 bases between the two ends. This CDR3 comprises 16 residues.

The rearrangement links TRBV6-1 to TRBJ1-3; tentatively, D is TRBD1 (6 bases). The CDR3 is 17 amino acids. CDR1 and CDR2 from the germline V gene are MNHNS and SASEGT. V shed 4 bases and J shed 0 bases, with 16 bases lying between them. The CDR3 sequence is CASSVNRAELSGNTIYF. CDR3 bases: TGTGCCAGCAGTGTCAACAGGGCAGAGCTCTCTGGAAACACCATATATTTT.

Of note for this clone: A much more abundant neighbour one base away suggests this may be a read error. The chain couples TRBV5-8 to TRBJ2-1; D unclear. This CDR3 spans 11 amino acids. Trimming cost V 0 bases and J 6 bases, with 1 base left between them. The V gene's germline CDR1 is SGHTS and CDR2 YDEGEE. The CDR3 region has the DNA TGTGCCAGCAGCTTGGGCAATGAGCAGTTCTTC. Its translation: CASSLGNEQFF.